One and the same sample provided the 28 T cell receptor beta chains below, sequenced in a study of blood T cells in healthy people across ages. Using a J-beta primer mix together with a sample-barcoded 5' primer, a second PCR was run for roughly 6 to 12 cycles. One entry per CDR3 protein, called by TCRdb with MiXCR from the 5' RACE reads. Of nearly 800,000 distinct CDR3 sequences in the sample, 20% to 25% were seen once. These data were also reused for a study on T cells of mothers and their children.

Sequencing was carried out using blood. Receptors were obtained from a boy between 5 and 17 years old in good health.

The table lists this clonotype with a few counts. V gene TRBV29-1 combines with J gene TRBJ2-3; weak D call: TRBD2 (6 bases). Trimming left V 4 bases short and J 2 bases short, with 13 bases between. Looked up from germline, CDR1 is SQVTM and CDR2 is ANQGSEA. The CDR3 sequence is 14 residues long. This CDR3 reads CSVVWDSSTDTQYF. The CDR3 DNA reads TGCAGCGTTGTCTGGGACTCCTCCACAGATACGCAGTATTTT.

The CDR3 reads CASSLRLATQETQYF. The CDR3 DNA reads TGTGCCAGCAGCTTGCGGCTAGCTACGCAAGAGACCCAGTACTTC. The chain joins TRBV5-4 to TRBJ2-5, with a weak D call TRBD2 (5 bases). Germline assignment: CDR1 SGHNT and CDR2 YYREEE (reference sequence). CDR3 length equals 15 residues. Trimming took off 1 base at V and 2 bases at J, with 12 bases between the two ends.

In this sample, this clonotype turned up many times. The V call is TRBV3-1, the J call TRBJ2-2; D unresolved. The CDR3 covers 12 residues. The ends were cut back, 4 bases at V and 5 bases at J, with 5 bases in the middle. From germline, CDR1 is LGHDT and CDR2 YNNKEL (reference sequence). The CDR3 nucleotides are TGTGCCAGCAGCCTCCTTACCGGGGAGCTGTTTTTT. Translation gives CASSLLTGELFF.

In this sample, this clonotype turned up a few times. The chain joins TRBV7-2 to TRBJ2-3, with 11 nucleotides matching TRBD2. The V segment lost 0 bases and the J segment 5 bases; nucleotides outside the gene matches: 7. The CDR3 has 17 amino acids. Germline values: CDR1 SGHTA, CDR2 FQGNSA. The CDR3: CASSLARSGGARDTQYF. DNA for the CDR3: TGTGCCAGCAGCTTAGCGCGTAGCGGGGGGGCTCGAGATACGCAGTATTTT.

There are a few counts of this clonotype. The chain uses TRBV6-5 and TRBJ1-5; D is uncertain. The V gene's germline CDR1 is MNHEY and CDR2 SVGAGI. This CDR3 is 9 amino acids long. CDR3 protein: CTLHQPQHF. CDR3 nucleotide sequence: TGTACACTGCATCAGCCCCAGCATTTT.

The chain carries TRBV5-1 and TRBJ1-2; the D gene is possibly TRBD1 (5 bases). Germline CDR1 SGHRS, CDR2 YFSETQ. The length of the CDR3 is 14 residues. Trimming removed 4 bases from V and 4 bases from J, with 14 bases in between. In DNA, the CDR3 is TGCGCCAGCAGCGATTGGGGGAACGGCTATGGCTACACCTTC. Residues: CASSDWGNGYGYTF. The entire variable domain, with the rest obtained from reference TRBV5-1 and TRBJ1-2, is as follows: KAGVTQTPRYLIKTRGQQVTLSCSPISGHRSVSWYQQTPGQGLQFLFEYFSETQRNKGNFPGRFSGRQFSNSRSEMNVSTLELGDSALYLCASSDWGNGYGYTFGSGTRLTVV.

The chain uses TRBV28 and TRBJ1-1, with unresolved D. CDR1 is MDHEN and CDR2 is SYDVKM in the germline V gene. Trimming left V 8 bases short and J 0 bases short, with 10 bases between. The CDR3 loop spans 13 amino acids. DNA of the CDR3: TGTGCCAGCCGCCGTGTGATGAACACTGAAGCTTTCTTT. Protein sequence: CASRRVMNTEAFF. The full variable domain, its missing parts supplied by reference TRBV28 and TRBJ1-1, is DVKVTQSSRYLVKRTGEKVFLECVQDMDHENMFWYRQDPGLGLRLIYFSYDVKMKEKGDIPEGYSVSREKKERFSLILESASTNQTSMYLCASRRVMNTEAFFGQGTRLTVV.

The chain combines TRBV4-3 with TRBJ2-5; D gene unclear. The closer fit of TRBJ2-7 to the DNA end suggests the J call may be wrong. The CDR3 contains 14 residues. Germline lookup yields CDR1 LGHNA and CDR2 YSLEER. The CDR3 DNA is TGCGCCAGCAGCCAAGCGGTGGGGATTTACGAGCAGTACTTC. Its translation is CASSQAVGIYEQYF.

V gene TRBV7-8 combines with J gene TRBJ1-4; a weak D match, TRBD1 (5 bases). The CDR3 is 20 residues long. Trimming left V 3 bases short and J 0 bases short, with 23 bases between. Germline lookup yields CDR1 SGHVS and CDR2 FQNEAQ. The CDR3 DNA is TGTGCCAGCAGCTTCCACCCTGGGACCGATTCCCAAGCAACTAATGAAAAACTGTTTTTT. It specifies CASSFHPGTDSQATNEKLFF.

The genes are TRBV3-1 and TRBJ2-1; D gene uncertain. CDR1 and CDR2 (germline): LGHDT, YNNKEL (reference sequence). Between the trimmed V and J ends, which lost 2 bases and 0 bases, there was a span of 11 bases. CDR3 length equals 16 residues. The CDR3 sequence: CASSQSWPTSYNEQFF. CDR3 nucleotides: TGTGCCAGCAGCCAAAGTTGGCCAACCTCCTACAATGAGCAGTTCTTC.

This clonotype was counted only a few times. The V call is TRBV12-3 or TRBV12-4, the J call TRBJ2-7; 7 nucleotides align to TRBD1. After removal of 6 bases from V and 2 bases from J, the junction contained 4 bases not matched to a gene. The CDR3 consists of 13 residues. CDR3 DNA sequence: TGTGCCAGCAGAGATGACAGGGCCTACGAGCAGTACTTC. It encodes CASRDDRAYEQYF.

CDR3 sequence: CASSQPGAIHEQYF. Written as DNA, the CDR3 is TGTGCCAGTAGCCAGCCGGGGGCAATCCACGAGCAGTACTTC. V usage is TRBV19 and J usage is TRBJ2-7; D possibly matches TRBD1 or TRBD2 (6 bases each). Germline assignment: CDR1 LNHDA and CDR2 SQIVND (reference sequence). Trimming stripped 6 bases from V and 5 bases from J, with 17 bases between. This CDR3 spans 14 amino acids.

This clonotype came up a few times. The chain carries TRBV7-2 and TRBJ2-2, with D tentatively TRBD1 (5 bases). The CDR3 contains 14 residues. Germline CDR1 reads SGHTA; CDR2 reads FQGNSA. V lost 5 bases and J 2 bases, leaving 9 bases between the germline ends. The CDR3 loop reads CASSLQVNTGELFF. The CDR3 nucleotides are TGTGCCAGCAGCCTACAGGTTAACACCGGGGAGCTGTTTTTT.

V is TRBV20-1 and J is TRBJ2-5, with TRBD2 identical over 9 bases. J lost 0 bases, V lost 5 bases, and 4 bases had no gene match. CDR1 is DFQATT and CDR2 is SNEGSKA in the germline V gene (reference sequence). The CDR3 extends over 14 amino acids. CDR3 sequence: CSAEAGGNQETQYF. In nucleotides, the CDR3 is TGCAGTGCTGAAGCGGGGGGAAACCAAGAGACCCAGTACTTC.

There are a few counts of this clonotype. The rearrangement uses TRBV11-2 and TRBJ1-1; unclear D gene. The V end lost 1 base, the J end lost 8 bases, and 14 bases lay between the germline ends. Germline CDR1 and CDR2: SGHAT and FQNNGV. This CDR3 has 14 amino acids. This CDR3 is CASSLVALPGEAFF. CDR3 sequence (DNA): TGTGCCAGCAGCTTAGTAGCCCTCCCGGGCGAAGCTTTCTTT. Combining the CDR3 with reference TRBV11-2 and TRBJ1-1 gives the whole variable domain EAGVAQSPRYKIIEKRQSVAFWCNPISGHATLYWYQQILGQGPKLLIQFQNNGVVDDSQLPKDRFSAERLKGVDSTLKIQPAKLEDSAVYLCASSLVALPGEAFFGQGTRLTVV.

The genes are TRBV14 and TRBJ2-2; D remains unclear. V was clipped by 1 base and J by 2 bases, with 11 bases between them. The CDR3 has 16 residues. Looked up from germline, CDR1 is SGHDN and CDR2 is FVKESK. In nucleotides, the CDR3 is TGTGCCAGCAGCCAAGTCTATAGTGCTAACACCGGGGAGCTGTTTTTT. It encodes CASSQVYSANTGELFF.

This clonotype has just a few counts. J is TRBJ2-5 and V is TRBV4-3; a weak D match, TRBD2 (6 bases). Germline CDR1 and CDR2: LGHNA and YSLEER. This CDR3 is built from 16 residues. Trimming removed 1 base at V and 2 bases at J, with 14 bases between. The CDR3 sequence is CASSQVLADAQETQYF. The CDR3 DNA reads as TGCGCCAGCAGCCAAGTACTAGCCGACGCTCAAGAGACCCAGTACTTC.

The V call is TRBV11-3, the J call TRBJ1-5; D call uncertain. The germline V gene has CDR1 SGHNT and CDR2 YENEEA. The CDR3 consists of 13 residues. CDR3 DNA sequence: TGTGTGGGCCGGACTCAAGGGTTGACGGCCCAGCATTTT. Its protein is CVGRTQGLTAQHF.

This sequence joins TRBV4-3 and TRBJ2-1; 8 bases match TRBD2. V dropped 0 bases and J dropped 8; count of bases not matched to a gene: 12. The length of the CDR3 is 17 residues. Per germline, CDR1 LGHNA and CDR2 YSLEER. The CDR3 nucleotides are TGCGCCAGCAGCCAAGATCGTACCAGCGGGAGAGGCGATGAGCAGTTCTTC. This sequence encodes CASSQDRTSGRGDEQFF.

This clonotype has a count of ten or more. V usage is TRBV29-1 and J usage is TRBJ2-6; possibly TRBD1 for D (5 bases). The CDR3 is made up of 16 amino acids. Per the germline V gene, CDR1 is SQVTM and CDR2 is ANQGSEA. V gave up 4 bases and J gave up 0 bases, with 13 bases separating them. The CDR3 DNA reads TGCAGCGTTGGTGGGGCCGATCGCTCTGGGGCCAACGTCCTGACTTTC. Translated: CSVGGADRSGANVLTF.

V gene TRBV27 combines with J gene TRBJ1-2, with D perhaps matching TRBD1 (5 bases). CDR3 size: 15 residues. Germline V gene sequence: CDR1 MNHEY, CDR2 SMNVEV (reference sequence). Trimming took 2 bases from V and 5 from J, leaving 15 bases between them. CDR3 DNA sequence: TGTGCCAGCAGTTTACAGGGTGGGGATGTTTATGGCTACACCTTC. Its protein product is CASSLQGGDVYGYTF.

For the CDR3, the DNA is TGTGCCAGCAGCCCCACCGGGGCCATTAATGAAAAACTGTTTTTT. Translated, it gives CASSPTGAINEKLFF. The chain employs TRBV6-5 and TRBJ1-4; D may be TRBD1 (5 bases). V was clipped by 6 bases and J by 4 bases, with 15 bases between them. This CDR3 comprises 15 residues. Germline CDR1 is MNHEY and CDR2 is SVGAGI.

The CDR3, as DNA: TGTGCCAGCAGCCTGACAGGGAACAAAAACATTCAGTACTTC. Translating gives CASSLTGNKNIQYF. The chain recombines TRBV7-2 with TRBJ2-4, with 7 nucleotides matching TRBD1. J gave up 3 bases and V 5 bases, and 4 bases lay outside the gene matches. The germline gives CDR1 SGHTA, CDR2 FQGNSA. The CDR3 is made up of 14 amino acids.

This chain connects TRBV20-1 to TRBJ2-5; 13 bases are shared with TRBD2. J lost 7 bases, V lost 2 bases, and 10 bases had no gene match. CDR3 size: 16 residues. Per the germline V gene, CDR1 is DFQATT and CDR2 is SNEGSKA (reference sequence). The CDR3 bases are TGCAGTGCTAGACAGGGACTAGCGGGGCCCGCGGGGACCCAGTACTTC. Translating gives CSARQGLAGPAGTQYF.

The gene calls are TRBV6-1 and TRBJ2-1; D remains unclear. CDR3 length: 15 residues. V gave up 0 bases and J gave up 0 bases, with 6 bases separating them. The V gene's germline CDR1 is MNHNS and CDR2 SASEGT. Written as DNA, the CDR3 is TGTGCCAGCAGTGAAGCGGCTTCCTCCTACAATGAGCAGTTCTTC. Translating gives CASSEAASSYNEQFF.

This clonotype was seen a few times. The CDR3 DNA sequence: TGCGCCAGCAGCTCGAAGCTCCCGGGACAGGGGAGCTCTGAAGCTTTCTTT. It is translated as CASSSKLPGQGSSEAFF. The rearrangement joins TRBV5-1 to TRBJ1-1; 10 bases map to TRBD1. The CDR3 extends over 17 amino acids. CDR1 is SGHRS, CDR2 YFSETQ, per germline. After removal of 3 bases from V and 6 bases from J, the junction contained 14 bases not matched to a gene. The full variable domain, with the rest looked up from reference TRBV5-1 and TRBJ1-1, is KAGVTQTPRYLIKTRGQQVTLSCSPISGHRSVSWYQQTPGQGLQFLFEYFSETQRNKGNFPGRFSGRQFSNSRSEMNVSTLELGDSALYLCASSSKLPGQGSSEAFFGQGTRLTVV.

This clonotype was seen more than once but under ten times. The chain is built from TRBV6-2 or TRBV6-3 and TRBJ2-7; no reliable D call. V was shortened by 5 bases and J by 9 bases, with 14 bases between the two germline ends. This CDR3 spans 12 amino acids. The germline V gene encodes CDR1 MNHEY and CDR2 SVGEGT. CDR3 in amino acids: CASSNNLWLQYF. The CDR3 nucleotides are TGTGCCAGCAGTAACAACCTCTGGTTGCAGTACTTC.

The CDR3 coding sequence is TGTGCCAGCAGCCCCCACTTGACAGGGGTGGAGAGAGATACGCAGTATTTT. This encodes CASSPHLTGVERDTQYF. The chain joins TRBV3-1 to TRBJ2-3; 8 bases fit TRBD1. The germline V gene has CDR1 LGHDT and CDR2 YNNKEL (reference sequence). V was clipped by 4 bases and J by 5 bases; unmatched bases: 14. This CDR3 is 17 amino acids long.